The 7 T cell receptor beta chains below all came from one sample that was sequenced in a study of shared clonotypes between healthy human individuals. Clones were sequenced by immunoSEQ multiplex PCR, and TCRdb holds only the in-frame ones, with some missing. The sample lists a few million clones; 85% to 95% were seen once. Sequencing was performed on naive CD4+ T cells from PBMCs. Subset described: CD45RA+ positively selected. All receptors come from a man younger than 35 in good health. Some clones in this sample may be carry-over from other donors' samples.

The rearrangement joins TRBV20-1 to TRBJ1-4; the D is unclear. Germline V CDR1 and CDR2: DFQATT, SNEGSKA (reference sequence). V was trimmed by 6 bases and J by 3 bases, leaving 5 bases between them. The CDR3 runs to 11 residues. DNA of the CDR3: TGCAGTGCCAATCCTAATGAAAAACTGTTTTTT. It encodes CSANPNEKLFF.

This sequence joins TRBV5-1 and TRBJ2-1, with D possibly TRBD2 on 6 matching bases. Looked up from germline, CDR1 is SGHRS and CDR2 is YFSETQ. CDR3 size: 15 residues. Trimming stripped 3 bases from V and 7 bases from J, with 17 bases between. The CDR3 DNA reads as TGCGCCAGCAGCTCCATAACGGGAGTTCCTAATGAGCAGTTCTTC. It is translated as CASSSITGVPNEQFF.

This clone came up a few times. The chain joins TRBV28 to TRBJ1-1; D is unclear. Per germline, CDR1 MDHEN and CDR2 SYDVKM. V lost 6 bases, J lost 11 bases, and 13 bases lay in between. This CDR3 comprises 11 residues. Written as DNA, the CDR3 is TGTGCCAGCAGCCCGGGAGTTTGGGCTTTCTTT. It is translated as CASSPGVWAFF.

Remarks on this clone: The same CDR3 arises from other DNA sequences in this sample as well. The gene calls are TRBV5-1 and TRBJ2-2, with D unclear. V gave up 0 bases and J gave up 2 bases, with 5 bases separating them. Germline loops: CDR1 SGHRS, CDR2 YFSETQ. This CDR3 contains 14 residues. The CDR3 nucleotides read TGCGCCAGCAGCTTGGCCCCCAACACCGGGGAGCTGTTTTTT. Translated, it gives CASSLAPNTGELFF.

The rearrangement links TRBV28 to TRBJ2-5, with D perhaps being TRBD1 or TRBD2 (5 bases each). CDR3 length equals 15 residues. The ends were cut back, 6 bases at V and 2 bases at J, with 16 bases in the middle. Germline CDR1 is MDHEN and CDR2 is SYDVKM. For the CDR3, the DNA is TGTGCCAGCAGCCAATCGGGACGGCTACAAGAGACCCAGTACTTC. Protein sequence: CASSQSGRLQETQYF.

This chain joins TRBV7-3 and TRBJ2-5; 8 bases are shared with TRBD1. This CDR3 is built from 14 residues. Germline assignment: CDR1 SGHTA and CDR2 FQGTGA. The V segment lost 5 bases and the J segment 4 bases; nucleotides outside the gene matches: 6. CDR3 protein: CASSRTGTGETQYF. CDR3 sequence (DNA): TGTGCCAGCAGCAGGACAGGGACCGGAGAGACCCAGTACTTC.

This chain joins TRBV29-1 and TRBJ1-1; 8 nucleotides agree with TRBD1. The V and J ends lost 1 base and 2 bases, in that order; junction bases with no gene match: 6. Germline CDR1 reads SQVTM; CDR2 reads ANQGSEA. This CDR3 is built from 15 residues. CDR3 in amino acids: CSVEVRGLVNTEAFF. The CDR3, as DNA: TGCAGCGTTGAAGTCAGGGGGCTCGTAAACACTGAAGCTTTCTTT.